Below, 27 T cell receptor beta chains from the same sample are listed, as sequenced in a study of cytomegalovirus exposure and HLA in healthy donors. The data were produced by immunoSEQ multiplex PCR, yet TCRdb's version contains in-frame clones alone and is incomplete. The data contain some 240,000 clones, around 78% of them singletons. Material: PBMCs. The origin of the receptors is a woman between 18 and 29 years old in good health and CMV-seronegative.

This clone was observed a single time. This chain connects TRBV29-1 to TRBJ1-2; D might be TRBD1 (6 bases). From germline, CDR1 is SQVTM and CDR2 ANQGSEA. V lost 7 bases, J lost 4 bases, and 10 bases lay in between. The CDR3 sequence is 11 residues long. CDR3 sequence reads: CSALDSYGYTF. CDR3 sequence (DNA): TGCAGCGCTTTGGACAGCTATGGCTACACCTTC.

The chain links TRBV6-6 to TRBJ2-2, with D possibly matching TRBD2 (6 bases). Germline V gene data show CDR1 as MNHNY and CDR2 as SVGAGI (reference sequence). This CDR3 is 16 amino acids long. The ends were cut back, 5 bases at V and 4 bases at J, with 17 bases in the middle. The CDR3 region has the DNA TGTGCCAGCAGTCAAACCCGGAGCGGGCGCACCGGGGAGCTGTTTTTT. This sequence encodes CASSQTRSGRTGELFF.

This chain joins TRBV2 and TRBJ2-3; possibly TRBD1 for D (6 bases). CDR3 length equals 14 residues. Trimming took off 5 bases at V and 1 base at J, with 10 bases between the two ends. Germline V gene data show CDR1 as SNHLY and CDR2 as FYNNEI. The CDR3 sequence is CASSSGQGTDTQYF. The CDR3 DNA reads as TGTGCCAGCAGTTCGGGACAAGGCACAGATACGCAGTATTTT.

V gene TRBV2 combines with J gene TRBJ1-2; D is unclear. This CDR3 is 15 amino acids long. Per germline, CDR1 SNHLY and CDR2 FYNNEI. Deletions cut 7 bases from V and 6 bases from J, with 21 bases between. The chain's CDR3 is CASTTSGALVDGYTF. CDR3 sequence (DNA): TGTGCCAGCACCACCTCTGGAGCGCTTGTGGATGGCTACACCTTC.

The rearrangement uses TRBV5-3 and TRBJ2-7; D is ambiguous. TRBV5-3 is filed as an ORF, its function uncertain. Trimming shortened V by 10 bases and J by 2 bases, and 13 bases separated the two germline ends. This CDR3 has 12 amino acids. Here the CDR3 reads CAGYHGPYEQYF. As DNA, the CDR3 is TGTGCCGGCTACCATGGGCCCTACGAGCAGTACTTC.

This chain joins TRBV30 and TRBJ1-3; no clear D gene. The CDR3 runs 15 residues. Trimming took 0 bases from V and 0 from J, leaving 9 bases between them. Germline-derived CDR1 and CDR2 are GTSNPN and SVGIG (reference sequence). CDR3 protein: CAWSVPVPSGNTIYF. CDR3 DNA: TGTGCCTGGAGTGTACCGGTCCCCTCTGGAAACACCATATATTTT.

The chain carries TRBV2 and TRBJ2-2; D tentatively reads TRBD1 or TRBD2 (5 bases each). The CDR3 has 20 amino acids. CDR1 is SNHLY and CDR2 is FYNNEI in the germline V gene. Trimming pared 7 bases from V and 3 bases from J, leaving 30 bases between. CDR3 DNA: TGTGCCAGCACTACGGGATCGGATCTTGGGACCGATCCATACACCGGGGAGCTGTTTTTT. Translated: CASTTGSDLGTDPYTGELFF.

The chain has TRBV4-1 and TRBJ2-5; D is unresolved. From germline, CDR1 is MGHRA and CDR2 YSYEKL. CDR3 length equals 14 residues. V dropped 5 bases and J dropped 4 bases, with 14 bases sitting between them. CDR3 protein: CASSSTTPPETQYF. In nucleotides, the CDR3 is TGCGCCAGCAGCTCAACCACCCCCCCAGAGACCCAGTACTTC.

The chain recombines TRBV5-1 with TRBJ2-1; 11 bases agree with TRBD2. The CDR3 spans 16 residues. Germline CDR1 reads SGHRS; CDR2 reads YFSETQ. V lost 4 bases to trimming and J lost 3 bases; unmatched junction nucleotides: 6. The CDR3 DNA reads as TGCGCCAGCAGCCTGGGCCTAGCGGGAGGCTACAATGAGCAGTTCTTC. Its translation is CASSLGLAGGYNEQFF.

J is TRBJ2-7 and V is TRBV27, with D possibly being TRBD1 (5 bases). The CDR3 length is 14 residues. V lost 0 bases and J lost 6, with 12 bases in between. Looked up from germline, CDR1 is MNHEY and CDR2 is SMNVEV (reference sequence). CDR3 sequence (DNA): TGTGCCAGCAGTTTATCGTTAGGGGTGGGCGAGCAGTACTTC. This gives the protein CASSLSLGVGEQYF.

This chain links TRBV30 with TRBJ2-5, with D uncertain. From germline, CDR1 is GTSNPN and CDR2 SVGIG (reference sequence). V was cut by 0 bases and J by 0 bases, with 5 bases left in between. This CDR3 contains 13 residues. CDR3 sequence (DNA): TGTGCCTGGAGTGTACAGTACCAAGAGACCCAGTACTTC. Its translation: CAWSVQYQETQYF.

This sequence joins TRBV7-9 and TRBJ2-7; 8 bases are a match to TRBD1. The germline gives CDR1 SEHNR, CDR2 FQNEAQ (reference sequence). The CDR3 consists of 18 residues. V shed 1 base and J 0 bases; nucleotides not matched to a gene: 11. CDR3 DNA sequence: TGTGCCAGCAGCTTAGAGCCCGGGACAGGAATTGACTCCTACGAGCAGTACTTC. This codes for CASSLEPGTGIDSYEQYF.

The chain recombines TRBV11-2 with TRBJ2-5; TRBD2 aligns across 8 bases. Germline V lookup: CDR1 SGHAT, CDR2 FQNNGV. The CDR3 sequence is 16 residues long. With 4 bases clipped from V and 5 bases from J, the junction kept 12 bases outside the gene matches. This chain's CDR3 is CASSSAGTRVGETQYF. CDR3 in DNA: TGTGCCAGCAGCTCCGCCGGGACTAGGGTAGGGGAGACCCAGTACTTC.

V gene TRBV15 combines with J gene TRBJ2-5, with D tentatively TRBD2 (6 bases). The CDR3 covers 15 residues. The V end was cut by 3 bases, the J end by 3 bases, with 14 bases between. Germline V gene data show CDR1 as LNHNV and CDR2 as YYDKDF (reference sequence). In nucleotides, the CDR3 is TGTGCCACCAGCAGTGGGGACTCGGGAAAAGAGACCCAGTACTTC. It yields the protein CATSSGDSGKETQYF.

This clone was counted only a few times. This CDR3 reads CASSLLWRGGGYTF. The CDR3, as DNA: TGTGCCAGCAGTTTACTATGGCGTGGTGGTGGCTACACCTTC. The chain has TRBV28 and TRBJ1-2; unclear D gene. This CDR3 has 14 residues. Trimming cost V 2 bases and J 7 bases, with 14 bases left between them. Germline lookup yields CDR1 MDHEN and CDR2 SYDVKM.

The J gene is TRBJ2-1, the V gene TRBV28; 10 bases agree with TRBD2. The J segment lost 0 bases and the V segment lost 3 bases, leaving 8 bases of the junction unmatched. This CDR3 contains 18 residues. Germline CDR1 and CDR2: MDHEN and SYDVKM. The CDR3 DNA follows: TGTGCCAGCAGTTTTGGTCTAGCGGGGGAAAGCTCCTACAATGAGCAGTTCTTC. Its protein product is CASSFGLAGESSYNEQFF.

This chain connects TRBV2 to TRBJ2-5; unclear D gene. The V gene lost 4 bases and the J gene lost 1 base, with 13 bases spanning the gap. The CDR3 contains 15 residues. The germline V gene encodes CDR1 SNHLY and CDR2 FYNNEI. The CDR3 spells CASSVSGRLQETQYF. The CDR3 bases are TGTGCCAGCAGTGTTTCCGGCAGACTCCAAGAGACCCAGTACTTC.

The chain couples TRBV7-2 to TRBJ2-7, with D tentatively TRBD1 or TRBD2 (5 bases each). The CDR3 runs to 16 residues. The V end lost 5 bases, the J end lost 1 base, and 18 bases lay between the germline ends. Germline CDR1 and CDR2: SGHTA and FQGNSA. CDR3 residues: CASSIAGTASSYEQYF. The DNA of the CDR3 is TGTGCCAGCAGCATCGCCGGGACGGCCTCGTCCTACGAGCAGTACTTC.

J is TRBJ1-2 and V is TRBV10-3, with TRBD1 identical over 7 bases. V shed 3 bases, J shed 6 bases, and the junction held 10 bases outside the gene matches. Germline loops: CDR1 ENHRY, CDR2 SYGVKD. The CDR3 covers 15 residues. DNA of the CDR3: TGTGCCATCAGTGACGAGCGACAGGGTAGAGATGGCTACACCTTC. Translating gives CAISDERQGRDGYTF.

In nucleotides, the CDR3 is TGTGCCAGCAGCGTAGATCCAGGGGGCACTGAAGCTTTCTTT. Amino acid sequence: CASSVDPGGTEAFF. The rearrangement joins TRBV9 to TRBJ1-1, with 7 positions matching TRBD1. The CDR3 loop spans 14 amino acids. With V trimmed by 0 bases and J by 4 bases, 3 bases remained unmatched. CDR1 SGDLS and CDR2 YYNGEE come from the germline V gene.

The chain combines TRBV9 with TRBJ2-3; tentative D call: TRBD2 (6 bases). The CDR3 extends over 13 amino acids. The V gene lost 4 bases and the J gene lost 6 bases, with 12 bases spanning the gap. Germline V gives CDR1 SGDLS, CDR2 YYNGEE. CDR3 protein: CASSKTRLDTQYF. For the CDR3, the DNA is TGTGCCAGCAGCAAGACTAGATTGGATACGCAGTATTTT.

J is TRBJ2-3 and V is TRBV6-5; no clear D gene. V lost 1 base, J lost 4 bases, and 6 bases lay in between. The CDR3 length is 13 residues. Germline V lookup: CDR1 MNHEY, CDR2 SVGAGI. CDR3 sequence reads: CASSYYLADTQYF. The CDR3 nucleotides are TGTGCCAGCAGTTACTATCTAGCAGATACGCAGTATTTT.

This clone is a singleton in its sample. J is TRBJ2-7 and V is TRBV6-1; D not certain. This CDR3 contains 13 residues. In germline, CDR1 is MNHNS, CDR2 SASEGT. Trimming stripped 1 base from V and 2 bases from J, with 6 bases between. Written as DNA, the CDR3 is TGTGCCAGCAGTGAAGGGTCAGCCTACGAGCAGTACTTC. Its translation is CASSEGSAYEQYF.

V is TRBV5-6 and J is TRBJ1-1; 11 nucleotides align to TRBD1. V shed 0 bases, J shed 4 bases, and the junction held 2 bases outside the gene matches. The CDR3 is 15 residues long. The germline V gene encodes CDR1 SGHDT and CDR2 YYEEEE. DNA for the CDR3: TGTGCCAGCAGCTTGGCCGGGACAGGGGGCACTGAAGCTTTCTTT. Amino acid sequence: CASSLAGTGGTEAFF.

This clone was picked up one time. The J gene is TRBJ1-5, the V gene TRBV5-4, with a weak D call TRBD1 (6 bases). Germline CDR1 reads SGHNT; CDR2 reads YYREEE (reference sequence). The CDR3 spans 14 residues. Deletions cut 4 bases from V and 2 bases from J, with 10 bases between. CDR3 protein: CASSLDRGNQPQHF. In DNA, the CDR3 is TGTGCCAGCAGCCTGGACAGAGGCAATCAGCCCCAGCATTTT.

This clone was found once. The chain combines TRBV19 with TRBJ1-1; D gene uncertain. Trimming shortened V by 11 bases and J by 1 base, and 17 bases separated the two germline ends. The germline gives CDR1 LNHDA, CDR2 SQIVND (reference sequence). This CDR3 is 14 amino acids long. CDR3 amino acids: CAVLSWDQNTEAFF. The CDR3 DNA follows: TGTGCCGTCCTAAGTTGGGATCAGAACACTGAAGCTTTCTTT.

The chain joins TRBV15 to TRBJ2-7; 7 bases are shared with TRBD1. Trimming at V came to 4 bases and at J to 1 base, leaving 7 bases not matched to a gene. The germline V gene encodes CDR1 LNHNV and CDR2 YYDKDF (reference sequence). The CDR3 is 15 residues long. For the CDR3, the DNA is TGTGCCACCAGCAAAATAGGGACAGCATCCTACGAGCAGTACTTC. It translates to CATSKIGTASYEQYF.